Reported below is one T cell receptor beta chain. This specimen comes from a study of blood T cell repertoires in COVID-19. The CDR3 has 17 amino acids. V lost 0 bases and J lost 4; bases outside the gene matches: 10. Germline V gene lookup returns CDR1 SGHRS and CDR2 YFSETQ. Repertoires were generated with immunoSEQ multiplex PCR, while TCRdb's copy carries only in-frame clones and drops some. The sample contains approximately 75,000 clones, approximately 80% of which appear only once. The chain has TRBV5-1 and TRBJ2-7; the match to TRBD1 covers 10 bases. The source is a man aged 50 to 59 with COVID-19, enrolled during active disease. The specimen sequenced was peripheral blood. CDR3 loop: CASSLVPPGQGTYEQYF. CDR3 in DNA: TGCGCCAGCAGCTTGGTTCCCCCGGGACAGGGGACTTACGAGCAGTACTTC.